This TCR beta chain was identified in a study of OX40 agonist ivuxolimab in advanced cancers. Study-wide context: Clinicians treated patients with ivuxolimab, an agonistic anti-OX40 (CD134) antibody. Age averaged about 60 years (range roughly 20 to 90), and roughly 80% were male.

Assay used: immunoSEQ multiplex PCR; TCRdb lists only in-frame clones, some missing. Among 66,000 or so clones, about 85% were seen once, and the ten largest hold about 4%. V lost 7 bases, J lost 1 base, and 16 bases lay in between. Germline CDR1 and CDR2: LNHDA and SQIVND (reference sequence). This CDR3 region has 15 residues. The origin of this receptor is an adult with an advanced solid tumor such as melanoma, head and neck, liver or kidney cancer. This chain connects TRBV19 to TRBJ1-1; D unresolved. Sample: CD4+ or CD8+ T cells sorted from blood, taken in a trial of the OX40 agonist ivuxolimab. The CDR3 nucleotides read TGTGCCAGTATTCATCCCGGGAGGCAGAACACTGAAGCTTTCTTT. Amino acids: CASIHPGRQNTEAFF.